A few counts support the clone carrying this TCR beta chain. PCR amplification relied on 60 Vbeta primers (plus 13 Jbeta primers). In the original workflow: A follow-up analysis tallied about 80 million unique TCR beta chains, roughly 11 million shared. TCRdb's table, derived via immunoSEQ multiplex PCR, lists solely in-frame clones and lacks some. V and J calls and clone size are given by that table; D and trimming were obtained from the DNA. The sample consists of approximately 78,000 clones, 65% to 85% of them appearing once. The entry originates in a study of cytomegalovirus exposure and HLA in healthy donors. This CDR3 is 16 amino acids long. CDR1 is SGHVS, CDR2 FNYEAQ, per germline. V was shortened by 4 bases and J by 0 bases, with 13 bases between the two germline ends.

The rearrangement links TRBV7-6 to TRBJ2-1; possible D gene TRBD2, 6 bases. This TCR derives from a woman in her 50s in good health and CMV-seronegative. Specimen: PBMCs. Written as DNA, the CDR3 is TGTGCCAGCAGCTCAATCGGGGGTGGCTCCTACAATGAGCAGTTCTTC. Amino acid sequence: CASSSIGGGSYNEQFF.